Described below is a single T cell receptor beta chain sequence and its context. This clone appeared many times. The antigen it binds to is not known. Sequencing ends 3 residues short of the CDR3 end; the germline J gene provides the rest. Counted from cysteine to phenylalanine, this CDR3 has 17 amino acids. The DNA covers only part of the CDR3, 42 bases in frame from base 1. V and J are trimmed by 3 bases and 3 bases, and the gene matches miss 9 bases of the junction. CDR1 and CDR2 are read off the germline V gene as SGHRS and YFSETQ. These data belong to a study of T cell clonality in common variable immunodeficiency (dated by TCRdb to 2015 to 2017). The investigation overall reported the following: Even though DNA input was the same, control samples had an average of about 80,000 unique sequences each, compared with some 32,000 in CVID samples. TCRbeta clonality was higher in CVID subjects than in healthy controls (t-test p = 0.018), and the increase was most characteristic of about a third of subjects. Correlations between repertoire features and clinical complications were limited by patient heterogeneity within the CVID cohort. CVID TCRbeta sequences reportedly showed fewer deletions and N-nucleotide insertions and lacked highly modified clones with 13 or more V deletions. According to the authors, finding the cause of the higher clonality in CVID would require sequencing the repertoires of T cell subpopulations. Healthy controls shared more TCRbeta clones with each other than CVID subjects shared among themselves (p < 0.0001).

Standard criteria were used to diagnose CVID, namely serum IgG, IgA and/or IgM reduced below the normal range together with specific antibody deficiency. There were over 40 subjects in the CVID group (about 29 male and some 15 female), ranging in age from about 8 to 64 years, with a mean age of roughly 40. Predominantly Caucasian heritage was noted among both the CVID patients and the healthy controls. At the time of study participation, every CVID subject had been on replacement immunoglobulin therapy for at least one year. No CVID subject was ill or taking immunomodulatory or immunosuppressive medication when blood was collected. From each donor, about 5 to 8.5 ml of heparinized peripheral whole blood was collected. Genomic DNA from adults with common variable immune deficiency (CVID) and from healthy adult controls was used to sequence TCRbeta CDR3 repertoires. To isolate peripheral blood mononuclear cells, diluted blood was subjected to density centrifugation over Hypaque 1077 or Ficoll-Paque. Genomic DNA was obtained from unsorted mononuclear cells through either Qiagen column purification or a centrifugation-based method.

Equivalent amounts of genomic DNA from CVID and control samples were used as sequencing input. For every sample, a 60 bp segment covering the rearranged TCRbeta CDR3 region was amplified and then sequenced. TCRbeta amplification used the immunoSEQ assay, a bias-corrected multiplex PCR with high-throughput sequencing. Per the original workflow: Every unique nucleotide sequence counted as a clone and was annotated with V, D and J genes, copy number and frequency. Sequences were labeled productive if in frame, and non-productive if out of frame or containing stop codons. As previously described, clonality was calculated on the basis of Shannon's entropy. Mean CDR3 Kyte-Doolittle hydropathy was derived from the predicted amino acid sequences of productive clones. Scaled V gene usage was hierarchically clustered using Manhattan distance and complete linkage with the R hclust function. Clone sharing by CDR3 amino acid sequence was assessed by resampling 12 repertoires per group over 100 rounds. The repertoires were searched for about 70 published EBV-specific and roughly 240 published CMV-specific TCRbeta sequences. A couple of CVID samples that yielded fewer than 10,000 sequences were excluded from the analysis, so around 40 CVID repertoires were retained. TCRdb provides this immuneACCESS table in a form limited to in-frame rearrangements. Some clones are lacking; in checked studies, under half of them reflect an unresolved V gene, and why the rest are absent is not known. For V, J and clone size, that table is used; D and trimming come from the DNA. The sample counts approximately 28,000 clones, each observed more than once. The top ten clonotypes cover around 3.3% of the sample.

The clonotype comes from a human donor with common variable immunodeficiency. In this chain, TRBV5-1 is recombined with TRBJ1-6, and 7 bases in between align with TRBD1. Source material: peripheral blood mononuclear cells. The part of the CDR3 DNA that was read is TGCGCCAGCAGCTCGCCGGGACGGACAGGCTATAATTCACCC. Its product reads: CASSSPGRTGYNSP. The complete CDR3 sequence is CASSSPGRTGYNSPLHF.